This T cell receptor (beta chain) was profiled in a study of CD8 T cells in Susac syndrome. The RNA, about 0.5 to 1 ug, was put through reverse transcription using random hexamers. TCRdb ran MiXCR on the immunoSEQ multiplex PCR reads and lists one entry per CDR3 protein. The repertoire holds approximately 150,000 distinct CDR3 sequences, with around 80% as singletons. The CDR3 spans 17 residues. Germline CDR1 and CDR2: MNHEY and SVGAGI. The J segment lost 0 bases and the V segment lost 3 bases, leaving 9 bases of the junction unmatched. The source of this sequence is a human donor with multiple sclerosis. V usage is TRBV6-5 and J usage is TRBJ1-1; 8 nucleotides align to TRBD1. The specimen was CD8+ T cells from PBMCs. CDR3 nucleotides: TGTGCCAGCAGTTATATAACAGGGGGTTTTTTGAACACTGAAGCTTTCTTT. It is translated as CASSYITGGFLNTEAFF.